One sample yielded the 20 T cell receptor beta chains listed below, sequenced in a study of siplizumab effects on memory and regulatory T cells. Using immunoSEQ multiplex PCR, the repertoire was profiled, and TCRdb retains in-frame clones only, with some absent. The repertoire holds some 100,000 clones, with 75% to 95% as singletons. Sample: CD4+ T cells sorted from blood. These receptors originate from a human donor in good health.

The chain employs TRBV5-6 and TRBJ2-1; TRBD1 agrees at 11 bases. Losses at the gene ends were 1 base for V and 0 bases for J; bases not matched to a gene: 6. The CDR3 covers 18 residues. The germline CDR1 and CDR2 sequences are SGHDT and YYEEEE. The CDR3, as DNA: TGTGCCAGCAGCTTGCCCGGGACAGGGGGTTTCTCCTACAATGAGCAGTTCTTC. It is translated as CASSLPGTGGFSYNEQFF.

The chain is built from TRBV5-4 and TRBJ1-6, with 8 bases matching TRBD1. Trimming cost V 3 bases and J 7 bases; bases outside gene matches: 6. CDR3 size: 15 residues. CDR1 SGHNT and CDR2 YYREEE come from the germline V gene (reference sequence). CDR3 bases: TGTGCCAGCAGCTGGCGAACAGGGGGGAATTCACCCCTCCACTTT. Protein sequence: CASSWRTGGNSPLHF.

The rearrangement joins TRBV10-3 to TRBJ2-7; D ambiguous. The germline V gene has CDR1 ENHRY and CDR2 SYGVKD. The V end was cut by 11 bases, the J end by 3 bases, with 17 bases between. There are 13 residues in the CDR3. CDR3 nucleotide sequence: TGTGCCGCCAGCGACCGGATCCACTACGAGCAGTACTTC. It yields the protein CAASDRIHYEQYF.

The rearrangement links TRBV11-2 to TRBJ2-5; 7 positions agree with TRBD2. The germline V gene has CDR1 SGHAT and CDR2 FQNNGV. J gave up 5 bases and V 3 bases, and 12 bases lay outside the gene matches. The CDR3 runs to 16 residues. The CDR3 protein is CASSFGGLPIVETQYF. The CDR3 region has the DNA TGTGCCAGCAGCTTCGGGGGACTACCGATCGTGGAGACCCAGTACTTC. Looking up the rest from reference TRBV11-2 and TRBJ2-5 gives the full variable domain: EAGVAQSPRYKIIEKRQSVAFWCNPISGHATLYWYQQILGQGPKLLIQFQNNGVVDDSQLPKDRFSAERLKGVDSTLKIQPAKLEDSAVYLCASSFGGLPIVETQYFGPGTRLLVL.

This sequence joins TRBV4-2 and TRBJ2-1; 12 bases agree with TRBD2. The CDR3 has 17 amino acids. Germline lookup yields CDR1 LGHNA and CDR2 YNFKEQ. V gave up 1 base and J gave up 7 bases; unmatched junction bases: 8. The CDR3: CASSQGELAGGRNEQFF. CDR3 nucleotides: TGTGCCAGCAGCCAAGGCGAACTAGCGGGGGGCCGGAATGAGCAGTTCTTC.

The table lists this clone with a count of one. This chain connects TRBV9 to TRBJ2-3; D call uncertain. The germline CDR1 and CDR2 sequences are SGDLS and YYNGEE. The CDR3 contains 16 residues. V lost 4 bases, J lost 6 bases, and 21 bases lay in between. CDR3 protein: CASSSTPGPIWDTQYF. The DNA for the CDR3 is TGTGCCAGCAGCTCGACACCGGGCCCCATCTGGGATACGCAGTATTTT.

The chain uses TRBV28 and TRBJ1-5; D is undetermined. The V and J ends lost 10 bases and 6 bases respectively, with 13 bases between them. Germline V gene lookup returns CDR1 MDHEN and CDR2 SYDVKM. The CDR3 extends over 12 amino acids. CDR3 sequence reads: CATTVGGQPQHF. The CDR3 bases are TGTGCCACTACGGTGGGCGGTCAGCCCCAGCATTTT.

The rearrangement links TRBV6-5 to TRBJ1-4; 11 positions agree with TRBD1. V dropped 6 bases and J dropped 10; count of bases not matched to a gene: 7. Germline V lookup: CDR1 MNHEY, CDR2 SVGAGI. The length of the CDR3 is 14 residues. Written as DNA, the CDR3 is TGTGCCAGCAGCCTGGACAGGGGGCTTAGAAAACTGTTTTTT. Amino acid sequence: CASSLDRGLRKLFF.

V usage is TRBV4-3 and J usage is TRBJ2-3, with TRBD2 matching 9 bases. Germline assignment: CDR1 LGHNA and CDR2 YSLEER. The V and J ends lost 3 bases and 0 bases, in that order; junction bases with no gene match: 1. CDR3 length: 15 residues. CDR3 in DNA: TGCGCCAGCAGCCAGACTAGCGGAAGCACAGATACGCAGTATTTT. Its protein is CASSQTSGSTDTQYF.

This rearrangement joins TRBV19 to TRBJ2-4; 8 bases are shared with TRBD1. The CDR3 runs 14 residues. The germline V gene encodes CDR1 LNHDA and CDR2 SQIVND (reference sequence). With 4 bases clipped from V and 6 bases from J, the junction kept 5 bases outside the gene matches. The CDR3 coding sequence is TGTGCCAGTAGTAGAGGACAGGGTATAAACATTCAGTACTTC. Amino acid sequence: CASSRGQGINIQYF.

This chain connects TRBV5-4 to TRBJ2-2, with 15 nucleotides matching TRBD2. CDR3 length: 16 residues. J gave up 5 bases and V 4 bases, and 3 bases lay outside the gene matches. CDR1 is SGHNT, CDR2 YYREEE, per germline (reference sequence). The CDR3 is CASSPGLAGGTGELFF. CDR3 DNA sequence: TGTGCCAGCAGCCCAGGACTAGCGGGGGGGACCGGGGAGCTGTTTTTT.

In its sample, this clone was seen once. This sequence joins TRBV2 and TRBJ2-3; 9 nucleotides agree with TRBD2. Unmatched junction bases numbered 6, after V lost 3 bases and J lost 2 bases. Germline CDR1 is SNHLY and CDR2 is FYNNEI. The CDR3 totals 16 residues. The DNA of the CDR3 is TGTGCCAGCAGTGACGTAGCGGGGGCCAACACAGATACGCAGTATTTT. This sequence encodes CASSDVAGANTDTQYF. Combining the CDR3 with reference TRBV2 and TRBJ2-3 gives the whole variable domain EPEVTQTPSHQVTQMGQEVILRCVPISNHLYFYWYRQILGQKVEFLVSFYNNEISEKSEIFDDQFSVERPDGSNFTLKIRSTKLEDSAMYFCASSDVAGANTDTQYFGPGTRLTVL.

The chain recombines TRBV19 with TRBJ1-5, with a tentative D call TRBD1 (6 bases). Between the trimmed V and J ends, which lost 5 bases and 2 bases, there was a span of 19 bases. This CDR3 region has 17 residues. The germline gives CDR1 LNHDA, CDR2 SQIVND (reference sequence). In DNA, the CDR3 is TGTGCCAGTAGTTTTCGGTCGGGGGGCTGGGGCAATCAGCCCCAGCATTTT. Translation: CASSFRSGGWGNQPQHF. Full variable domain (rest looked up from reference TRBV19 and TRBJ1-5): DGGITQSPKYLFRKEGQNVTLSCEQNLNHDAMYWYRQDPGQGLRLIYYSQIVNDFQKGDIAEGYSVSREKKESFPLTVTSAQKNPTAFYLCASSFRSGGWGNQPQHFGDGTRLSIL.

The rearrangement links TRBV21-1 to TRBJ1-5; no DNA check was done on the table's D call, TRBD1. TRBV21-1 is an annotated pseudogene. The CDR3 is 16 residues long. Written as DNA, the CDR3 is TGTGCCAGCAGCAAAGTTAGGGGGAACAGCCATCAGCCCCAGCATTTT. This gives the protein CASSKVRGNSHQPQHF.

This chain uses TRBV5-1 with TRBJ1-6, with 8 positions matching TRBD1. J gave up 9 bases and V 3 bases, and 5 bases lay outside the gene matches. Germline CDR1 SGHRS, CDR2 YFSETQ. There are 14 residues in the CDR3. DNA of the CDR3: TGCGCCAGCAGCTCGGACAGGGTACGTTCACCCCTCCACTTT. Protein product: CASSSDRVRSPLHF. Full variable domain (rest looked up from reference TRBV5-1 and TRBJ1-6): KAGVTQTPRYLIKTRGQQVTLSCSPISGHRSVSWYQQTPGQGLQFLFEYFSETQRNKGNFPGRFSGRQFSNSRSEMNVSTLELGDSALYLCASSSDRVRSPLHFGNGTRLTVT.

The J gene is TRBJ2-3, the V gene TRBV5-1; D is uncertain. Trimming took off 4 bases at V and 3 bases at J, with 6 bases between the two ends. The CDR3 length is 12 residues. CDR1 and CDR2 (germline): SGHRS, YFSETQ. DNA for the CDR3: TGCGCCAGCAGCCCGGAAACAGATACGCAGTATTTT. This codes for CASSPETDTQYF. The whole variable domain, filled in from reference TRBV5-1 and TRBJ2-3, reads KAGVTQTPRYLIKTRGQQVTLSCSPISGHRSVSWYQQTPGQGLQFLFEYFSETQRNKGNFPGRFSGRQFSNSRSEMNVSTLELGDSALYLCASSPETDTQYFGPGTRLTVL.

The chain carries TRBV5-1 and TRBJ2-3, with a possible D match to TRBD1 (6 bases). Germline assignment: CDR1 SGHRS and CDR2 YFSETQ. The V gene lost 1 base and the J gene lost 3 bases, with 9 bases spanning the gap. There are 14 residues in the CDR3. This chain's CDR3 is CASSLPGTTDTQYF. The DNA of the CDR3 is TGCGCCAGCAGCTTGCCAGGGACAACAGATACGCAGTATTTT.

V and J are TRBV2 and TRBJ2-2; TRBD1 might be the D (5 bases). Trimming left V 6 bases short and J 6 bases short, with 17 bases between. This CDR3 is 15 amino acids long. CDR1 is SNHLY and CDR2 is FYNNEI in the germline V gene. This chain's CDR3 is CASSGTGRLAGELFF. DNA for the CDR3: TGTGCCAGCAGCGGAACAGGACGGTTGGCCGGGGAGCTGTTTTTT. Combining the CDR3 with reference TRBV2 and TRBJ2-2 gives the whole variable domain EPEVTQTPSHQVTQMGQEVILRCVPISNHLYFYWYRQILGQKVEFLVSFYNNEISEKSEIFDDQFSVERPDGSNFTLKIRSTKLEDSAMYFCASSGTGRLAGELFFGEGSRLTVL.

The chain employs TRBV5-3 and TRBJ2-1; D unresolved. TRBV5-3 is an ORF; its function is uncertain. The V end was cut by 0 bases, the J end by 0 bases, with 16 bases between. This CDR3 is 18 amino acids long. The CDR3 nucleotides read TGTGCCAGAAGCTTGGCCGGTGACTGCCCCAGCTCCTACAATGAGCAGTTCTTC. The encoded protein is CARSLAGDCPSSYNEQFF.

This clone was observed a single time. The rearrangement links TRBV5-6 to TRBJ2-5, with 10 positions matching TRBD2. There are 17 residues in the CDR3. J was trimmed by 5 bases and V by 0 bases; bases with no gene match: 10. The germline V gene has CDR1 SGHDT and CDR2 YYEEEE. Here the CDR3 reads CASSLAASGGISETQYF. DNA for the CDR3: TGTGCCAGCAGCTTGGCGGCTAGCGGGGGCATTAGTGAGACCCAGTACTTC.